The clone carrying this TCR beta chain came up once. No antigen is known for it. Constant-region reverse primers amplified full-length variable regions, followed by semi-nested Nested Universal Primer A PCR. MiXCR was run by TCRdb on the 5' RACE reads, yielding one entry per CDR3 protein. The profile shows 35,000 to 50,000 distinct CDR3 sequences, approximately 28% of them singletons. The CDR3 consists of 15 residues. Germline CDR1 SQVTM, CDR2 ANQGSEA. The J segment lost 2 bases and the V segment lost 7 bases, leaving 8 bases of the junction unmatched. Study-level findings and limits: Tumor memory CD4+ T cell TCR gene usage clustered with blood and lymph node memory CD4+ cells and lymph node naive CD4+ cells.

The chain combines TRBV29-1 with TRBJ2-3; 11 bases line up with TRBD2. Sample: tumor-infiltrating memory CD4+ T cells sorted from the breast tumor. Described subset: memory CD4+ T cells, CD4+CD45RO+CD25-. The receptor was isolated from a female donor with breast cancer. In DNA, the CDR3 is TGCAGCGACTACGGACTAGCGGGCCTCACAGATACGCAGTATTTT. It encodes CSDYGLAGLTDTQYF.